The 31 T cell receptor beta chains below come from one sample, sequenced in a study of blood T cell repertoires in COVID-19 (dated by TCRdb to the early 2020s). Preparation of the library involved the immunoSEQ multiplex PCR assay. TCRdb retrieved this table from immuneACCESS and kept in-frame rearrangements only. Not all clones are present; in checked studies, unresolved V genes account for under half, and no reason is known for the remainder. The sample table shows approximately 100,000 clones, and over 85% are seen once. Over 15% of the sample lies in the top ten. Sequenced sample: peripheral blood. Receptors originate from an elderly woman in a cohort sampled during active COVID-19.

V usage is TRBV7-6 and J usage is TRBJ2-7; tentative D call: TRBD2 (6 bases). The CDR3 spans 15 residues. CDR1 and CDR2 from the germline V gene are SGHVS and FNYEAQ. V lost 0 bases, J lost 6 bases, and 15 bases lay in between. CDR3 sequence reads: CASSLAGGGFTEQYF. The CDR3, as DNA: TGTGCCAGCAGCTTAGCGGGAGGTGGCTTTACCGAGCAGTACTTC.

The chain joins TRBV3-1 (or the pseudogene TRBV3-2) to TRBJ2-1; 7 bases map to TRBD2. This CDR3 spans 17 amino acids. Trimming at V came to 4 bases and at J to 0 bases, leaving 9 bases not matched to a gene. In germline, CDR1 is LGHDT, CDR2 YNNKEL (reference sequence). This chain's CDR3 is CASSPPGGGSSYNEQFF. Here the CDR3 DNA reads TGTGCCAGCAGCCCCCCTGGGGGAGGGAGCTCCTACAATGAGCAGTTCTTC.

The chain links TRBV2 to TRBJ2-3, with 7 bases that match TRBD2. Trimming at V came to 8 bases and at J to 6 bases, leaving 11 bases not matched to a gene. The CDR3 extends over 14 amino acids. The germline V gene encodes CDR1 SNHLY and CDR2 FYNNEI. This CDR3 reads CASQTGGTRDTQYF. CDR3 nucleotides: TGTGCCAGCCAAACGGGGGGTACGAGGGATACGCAGTATTTT.

In DNA, the CDR3 is TGTGCCAGCAGCGCCGTCCCAGCGGGATCAATTGGGAATGAGCAGTTCTTC. Encoded protein: CASSAVPAGSIGNEQFF. This chain links TRBV7-8 with TRBJ2-1; the match to TRBD2 covers 7 bases. This CDR3 contains 17 residues. Looked up from germline, CDR1 is SGHVS and CDR2 is FQNEAQ. Unmatched junction bases numbered 17, after V lost 5 bases and J lost 7 bases.

J is TRBJ1-4 and V is TRBV5-1; the match to TRBD1 covers 12 bases. V lost 0 bases, J lost 0 bases, and 3 bases stayed unmatched. This CDR3 is 18 amino acids long. Germline V gene data show CDR1 as SGHRS and CDR2 as YFSETQ. The CDR3 here is CASSLAGTGGTTNEKLFF. CDR3 in DNA: TGCGCCAGCAGCTTGGCTGGGACAGGGGGCACAACTAATGAAAAACTGTTTTTT.

This clone has just one count. The genes are TRBV28 and TRBJ2-3, with 7 bases identical to TRBD2. The CDR3 runs to 13 residues. The V and J ends lost 11 bases and 5 bases, in that order; junction bases with no gene match: 10. Germline-derived CDR1 and CDR2 are MDHEN and SYDVKM. Written as DNA, the CDR3 is TGTGCCGTCCTTGGCGGGAGCGGAGATACGCAGTATTTT. Its protein product is CAVLGGSGDTQYF.

The rearrangement joins TRBV2 to TRBJ2-1, with D perhaps TRBD1 (6 bases). With 4 bases removed from V and 8 bases from J, the gap between germline ends came to 15 bases. This CDR3 contains 14 residues. Germline V gene sequence: CDR1 SNHLY, CDR2 FYNNEI. For the CDR3, the DNA is TGTGCCAGCAGTGGACCGGTCACAGGGCATGAGCAGTTCTTC. Translation gives CASSGPVTGHEQFF.

The rearrangement uses TRBV3-1 (or the pseudogene TRBV3-2) and TRBJ2-7; the D gene is possibly TRBD2 (6 bases). V lost 5 bases and J 7 bases, leaving 18 bases between the germline ends. The CDR3 consists of 14 residues. Germline V lookup: CDR1 LGHDT, CDR2 YNNKEL (reference sequence). The CDR3 reads CASSSGGSFREQYF. CDR3 sequence (DNA): TGTGCCAGCAGCTCCGGGGGTTCGTTTCGGGAGCAGTACTTC.

The chain has TRBV5-6 and TRBJ1-2; D gene uncertain. The V end was cut by 4 bases, the J end by 4 bases, with 8 bases between. Germline V gene lookup returns CDR1 SGHDT and CDR2 YYEEEE. The CDR3 has 12 residues. CDR3 nucleotide sequence: TGTGCCAGCAGCCCGGGGTTCTATGGCTACACCTTC. As protein: CASSPGFYGYTF.

The sample holds a few counts of this clone. The chain couples TRBV5-5 to TRBJ2-7, with D perhaps matching TRBD1 (6 bases). V was cut by 2 bases and J by 6 bases, with 18 bases left in between. The CDR3 spans 15 residues. Germline CDR1 reads SGHKS; CDR2 reads YYEKEE (reference sequence). Here the CDR3 DNA reads TGTGCCAGCAGCTTTGCTTCGGGACAAGCTCCCGAGCAGTACTTC. Translated, it gives CASSFASGQAPEQYF.

The sample holds one count of this clone. The chain links TRBV5-1 to TRBJ2-3; TRBD2 might be the D (6 bases). The CDR3 spans 15 residues. The germline V gene encodes CDR1 SGHRS and CDR2 YFSETQ. Trimming left V 5 bases short and J 0 bases short, with 13 bases between. CDR3 in amino acids: CASRPPGLSTDTQYF. The CDR3 DNA reads as TGCGCCAGCAGACCTCCGGGACTTAGCACAGATACGCAGTATTTT.

The V and J genes are TRBV6-6 and TRBJ2-1; 8 nucleotides match TRBD2. J gave up 1 base and V 2 bases, and 4 bases lay outside the gene matches. The germline gives CDR1 MNHNY, CDR2 SVGAGI (reference sequence). The CDR3 is 16 amino acids. Here the CDR3 DNA reads TGTGCCAGCAGTTACCGGCGGGGGGAATCCTACAATGAGCAGTTCTTC. Amino acid sequence: CASSYRRGESYNEQFF.

The chain has TRBV28 and TRBJ2-2; TRBD1 matches 8 bases. Germline loops: CDR1 MDHEN, CDR2 SYDVKM. The trim removed 6 bases at V and 7 bases at J, leaving 13 bases unmatched. The CDR3 has 16 residues. The CDR3, as DNA: TGTGCCAGCAGGTCCACCCACCAGGGGGCCGTCGGGGAGCTGTTTTTT. Its translation is CASRSTHQGAVGELFF.

This chain joins TRBV10-3 and TRBJ2-3; D is perhaps TRBD2 (5 bases). The CDR3 loop spans 15 amino acids. V lost 3 bases to trimming and J lost 3 bases, with 13 bases between them. The germline gives CDR1 ENHRY, CDR2 SYGVKD. The CDR3, as DNA: TGTGCCATCAGTGACTCGGTTCGGGGAACAGATACGCAGTATTTT. Protein: CAISDSVRGTDTQYF.

The chain is built from TRBV6-5 and TRBJ1-1; TRBD1 aligns across 10 bases. J lost 10 bases, V lost 5 bases, and 10 bases had no gene match. CDR1 and CDR2 (germline): MNHEY, SVGAGI. The CDR3 covers 14 residues. The CDR3 here is CASSPGQGRFGAFF. Here the CDR3 DNA reads TGTGCCAGCAGTCCGGGACAGGGGAGATTCGGAGCTTTCTTT.

This chain connects TRBV5-1 to TRBJ1-2, with 10 bases identical to TRBD1. V gave up 4 bases and J gave up 4 bases; unmatched junction bases: 7. Germline CDR1 is SGHRS and CDR2 is YFSETQ. The CDR3 runs 15 residues. The CDR3 sequence: CASSKETGGIYGYTF. CDR3 coding DNA: TGCGCCAGCAGCAAAGAGACAGGGGGCATCTATGGCTACACCTTC.

The CDR3 DNA reads TGTGCCACTAAAGGGACACTTAATGAAAAACTGTTTTTT. It is translated as CATKGTLNEKLFF. J is TRBJ1-4 and V is TRBV12-3 or TRBV12-4; D is perhaps TRBD1 (6 bases). V gave up 10 bases and J gave up 4 bases, with 13 bases separating them. The CDR3 is 13 amino acids.

The CDR3 DNA sequence: TGTGCCTGCACTCTACAGAAGAACACTGAAGCTTTCTTT. Translating it yields CACTLQKNTEAFF. The V and J genes are TRBV6-5 and TRBJ1-1; D gene ambiguous. This CDR3 spans 13 amino acids. The germline CDR1 and CDR2 sequences are MNHEY and SVGAGI. With 11 bases removed from V and 1 base from J, the gap between germline ends came to 14 bases.

The V and J genes are TRBV7-2 and TRBJ2-1; D unresolved. V was cut by 4 bases and J by 2 bases, with 15 bases left in between. Germline V gene data show CDR1 as SGHTA and CDR2 as FQGNSA. The CDR3 is made up of 16 amino acids. CDR3 loop: CASSSPRVVPYNEQFF. CDR3 sequence (DNA): TGTGCCAGCAGCTCTCCTCGAGTGGTTCCCTACAATGAGCAGTTCTTC.

This chain links TRBV10-3 with TRBJ2-3; 7 bases are shared with TRBD1. CDR1 ENHRY and CDR2 SYGVKD come from the germline V gene. Trimming at V came to 4 bases and at J to 1 base, leaving 5 bases not matched to a gene. CDR3 size: 15 residues. As DNA, the CDR3 is TGTGCCATCAGTGGTCAGGACAGGCGCACAGATACGCAGTATTTT. This codes for CAISGQDRRTDTQYF.

The chain uses TRBV24-1 and TRBJ2-3; possibly TRBD2 for D (6 bases). Germline V gene lookup returns CDR1 KGHDR and CDR2 SFDVKD. The CDR3 spans 16 residues. V was cut by 4 bases and J by 8 bases, with 21 bases left in between. Here the CDR3 DNA reads TGTGCCACCAGTGAAGACGCGGGGCGGGGAGTCGGTACGCAGTATTTT. Residues: CATSEDAGRGVGTQYF.

The CDR3 reads CSASLAGSGANVLTF. In nucleotides, the CDR3 is TGCAGTGCTAGTTTAGCGGGTTCTGGGGCCAACGTCCTGACTTTC. This sequence joins TRBV20-1 and TRBJ2-6, with 7 bases identical to TRBD2. The CDR3 covers 15 residues. The germline V gene has CDR1 DFQATT and CDR2 SNEGSKA (reference sequence). V dropped 3 bases and J dropped 1; count of bases not matched to a gene: 3.

This clone was recorded once. The V call is TRBV19, the J call TRBJ1-1; perhaps TRBD1 as D (6 bases). CDR3 length equals 15 residues. The V end lost 6 bases, the J end lost 0 bases, and 14 bases lay between the germline ends. Germline CDR1 and CDR2: LNHDA and SQIVND (reference sequence). The CDR3 coding sequence is TGTGCCAGTAGGAGCGGGGGCGTCCTGAACACTGAAGCTTTCTTT. As protein: CASRSGGVLNTEAFF. The full variable domain, in which reference TRBV19 and TRBJ1-1 provide the parts outside the CDR3, is DGGITQSPKYLFRKEGQNVTLSCEQNLNHDAMYWYRQDPGQGLRLIYYSQIVNDFQKGDIAEGYSVSREKKESFPLTVTSAQKNPTAFYLCASRSGGVLNTEAFFGQGTRLTVV.

The chain links TRBV6-1 to TRBJ2-7, with a weak D call TRBD2 (5 bases). The CDR3 is 13 residues long. Trimming took off 0 bases at V and 7 bases at J, with 10 bases between the two ends. The V gene's germline CDR1 is MNHNS and CDR2 SASEGT. The CDR3: CASSEALPGEQYF. The CDR3 region has the DNA TGTGCCAGCAGTGAAGCGCTTCCGGGGGAGCAGTACTTC.

V gene TRBV6-5 combines with J gene TRBJ2-6, with TRBD2 matching over 7 bases. V lost 7 bases, J lost 2 bases, and 5 bases stayed unmatched. The CDR3 length is 15 residues. Germline V CDR1 and CDR2: MNHEY, SVGAGI. The CDR3 DNA reads as TGTGCCAGCATCGGGGGGAGTACTGGGGCCAACGTCCTGACTTTC. Its translation: CASIGGSTGANVLTF.

The J gene is TRBJ2-6, the V gene TRBV2; D is possibly TRBD1 (6 bases). The germline gives CDR1 SNHLY, CDR2 FYNNEI. This CDR3 has 15 residues. With 6 bases removed from V and 2 bases from J, the gap between germline ends came to 11 bases. CDR3 sequence: CASSSGVAGANVLTF. The CDR3 DNA sequence: TGTGCCAGCAGCTCAGGGGTTGCTGGGGCCAACGTCCTGACTTTC.

This chain links TRBV5-1 with TRBJ1-3; TRBD1 matches at 9 bases. CDR3 length: 15 amino acids. The junction had 5 bases not matched to a gene; V was cut back by 4 bases and J by 3 bases. Looked up from germline, CDR1 is SGHRS and CDR2 is YFSETQ. This CDR3 reads CASSAGQGSGNTIYF. The CDR3 DNA is TGCGCCAGCAGCGCAGGACAGGGGAGTGGAAACACCATATATTTT.

This chain joins TRBV6-5 and TRBJ2-7; D may be TRBD1 (6 bases). Per the germline V gene, CDR1 is MNHEY and CDR2 is SVGAGI. Between the trimmed V and J ends, which lost 11 bases and 1 base, there was a span of 15 bases. The CDR3 spans 13 residues. CDR3 loop: CAARGGGSYEQYF. Written as DNA, the CDR3 is TGTGCCGCTCGAGGGGGTGGTTCCTACGAGCAGTACTTC.

CDR3 region: CASSFASGGYTF. DNA of the CDR3: TGTGCCAGCAGTTTCGCCTCGGGGGGCTACACCTTC. This chain joins TRBV28 and TRBJ1-2; no firm D call. The CDR3 spans 12 residues. CDR1 and CDR2 from the germline V gene are MDHEN and SYDVKM. The germline V and J ends were trimmed by 3 bases and 8 bases, with 10 bases remaining between them.

The gene calls are TRBV9 and TRBJ2-1, with unresolved D. The germline V gene has CDR1 SGDLS and CDR2 YYNGEE. This CDR3 comprises 12 residues. V lost 2 bases, J lost 4 bases, and 4 bases lay in between. CDR3 amino acids: CASSVGYNEQFF. DNA of the CDR3: TGTGCCAGCAGCGTCGGGTACAATGAGCAGTTCTTC.

CDR3 protein: CASSEIGQGYNEQFF. Here the CDR3 DNA reads TGTGCCAGCAGTGAAATAGGACAGGGTTACAATGAGCAGTTCTTC. The chain has TRBV2 and TRBJ2-1; TRBD1 matches at 8 bases. The germline gives CDR1 SNHLY, CDR2 FYNNEI. The CDR3 sequence is 15 residues long. The ends lost 2 bases at V and 4 bases at J; junction bases unmatched: 4.